Here is one T cell receptor beta chain with its context. The antigen remains undetermined. CDR1 and CDR2 from the germline V gene are MNHNS and SASEGT. The CDR3 runs to 15 residues. V was clipped by 5 bases and J by 4 bases; unmatched bases: 4. TCRdb keeps only in-frame clones here, not all; method: immunoSEQ multiplex PCR. The sample records 45,000 to 75,000 clones, over 65% being singletons. This specimen belongs to a study of radiotherapy plus CTLA-4 blockade in lung cancer. Study summary: The study recorded objective responses in less than 20% of patients and disease control in about 31%. Study-level points and caveats: Together with interferon-beta, which increased in serum after radiation, early dynamic changes in blood T cell clones were reportedly the best predictors of response.

Lung cancer patients with chemo-refractory metastatic non-small-cell disease were given focal radiation plus CTLA-4 blockade with ipilimumab. The clonotype comes from a human donor with non-small cell lung cancer who had a partial response to radiotherapy plus ipilimumab. The starting material was peripheral blood, obtained from a patient treated with radiotherapy plus ipilimumab. The chain uses TRBV6-1 and TRBJ1-5; TRBD1 agrees at 11 bases. The CDR3 loop reads CASSRGQGGNQPQHF. CDR3 nucleotides: TGTGCCAGCAGTCGGGGACAGGGGGGGAATCAGCCCCAGCATTTT.